One sample yielded the 3 T cell receptor beta chains listed below, sequenced in a study of cytomegalovirus exposure and HLA in healthy donors. It was with 60 Vbeta and 13 Jbeta primers that the PCR ran. Produced via immunoSEQ multiplex PCR; TCRdb's table is partial and in-frame only. The data show about 160,000 clones, around 74% seen once. What was sequenced was PBMCs. These receptors came from a female donor in good health and CMV-seronegative.

V and J are TRBV5-1 and TRBJ1-2; no firm D call. This CDR3 has 15 residues. V was shortened by 4 bases and J by 0 bases, with 13 bases between the two germline ends. Germline-derived CDR1 and CDR2 are SGHRS and YFSETQ. CDR3 sequence: CASSPREAANYGYTF. The CDR3 DNA sequence: TGCGCCAGCAGCCCCCGGGAGGCTGCTAACTATGGCTACACCTTC.

This sequence joins TRBV5-6 and TRBJ2-1; TRBD1 aligns across 7 bases. V lost 0 bases, J lost 3 bases, and 6 bases stayed unmatched. Germline V lookup: CDR1 SGHDT, CDR2 YYEEEE. The CDR3 covers 16 residues. The chain's CDR3 is CASSLAPTGSYNEQFF. For the CDR3, the DNA is TGTGCCAGCAGCTTGGCGCCGACAGGGAGCTACAATGAGCAGTTCTTC.

This chain uses TRBV27 with TRBJ2-1, with unresolved D. This CDR3 has 17 residues. Germline CDR1 MNHEY, CDR2 SMNVEV (reference sequence). V gave up 4 bases and J gave up 0 bases, with 16 bases separating them. The CDR3 nucleotides read TGTGCCAGCAGTTCCCCTATGGCGGCCCGCTCCTACAATGAGCAGTTCTTC. Its protein is CASSSPMAARSYNEQFF.